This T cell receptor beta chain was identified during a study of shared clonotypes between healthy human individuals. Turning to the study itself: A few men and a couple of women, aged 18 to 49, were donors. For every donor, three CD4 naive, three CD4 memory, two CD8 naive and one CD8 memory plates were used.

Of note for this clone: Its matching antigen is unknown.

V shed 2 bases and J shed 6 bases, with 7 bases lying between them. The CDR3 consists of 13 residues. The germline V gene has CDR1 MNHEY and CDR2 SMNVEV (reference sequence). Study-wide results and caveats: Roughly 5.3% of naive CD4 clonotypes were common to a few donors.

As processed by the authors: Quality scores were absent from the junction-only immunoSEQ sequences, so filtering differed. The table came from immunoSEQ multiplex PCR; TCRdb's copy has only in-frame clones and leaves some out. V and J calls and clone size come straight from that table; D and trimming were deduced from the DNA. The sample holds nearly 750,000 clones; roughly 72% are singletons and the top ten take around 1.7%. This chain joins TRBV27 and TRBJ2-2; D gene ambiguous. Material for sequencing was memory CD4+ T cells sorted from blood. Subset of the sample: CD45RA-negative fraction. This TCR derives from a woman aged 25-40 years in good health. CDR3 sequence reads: CASSLNRAGELFF. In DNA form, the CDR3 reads TGTGCCAGCAGTTTAAATCGGGCCGGGGAGCTGTTTTTT.